A selection of T cell receptor beta chains follows, all from one sample in a study of T cell repertoires in cytomegalovirus infection. Using its own MiXCR run on the reads, TCRdb lists one record per CDR3 protein. The sample shows under 250,000 distinct CDR3 sequences, around an eighth of them seen only once. Sequencing was done on a sample of PBMCs. The receptors were gathered from a human donor in good health (CMV status not recorded). Some clones in this sample may be carry-over from other donors' samples. Both conserved end residues are part of each CDR3. D genes are given only for firm matches. A row's size may be missing; if present it is once, few, many or a size class.

many	TRBV28	TRBJ2-7	TRBD2	CASTPGGTSGYYEQYF	TGTGCCAGCACCCCGGGTGGGACTAGCGGATATTACGAGCAGTACTTC
few	TRBV5-1	TRBJ2-2	TRBD2	CASSLAGVLTGELFF	TGCGCCAGCAGCTTAGCGGGAGTTCTGACCGGGGAGCTGTTTTTT
many	TRBV14	TRBJ2-5	-	CASSQQRGETQYF	TGTGCCAGCAGCCAACAACGGGGGGAGACCCAGTACTTC
many	TRBV7-2	TRBJ2-1	TRBD2	CASSPPGLGHNEQFF	TGTGCCAGCAGCCCCCCGGGACTAGGACACAATGAGCAGTTCTTC
many	TRBV6-5	TRBJ2-7	TRBD1	CASSYRPGGSYEQYF	TGTGCCAGCAGTTACAGGCCAGGGGGCTCCTACGAGCAGTACTTC
many	TRBV19	TRBJ1-2	-	CASSEQLGGYTF	TGTGCCAGTAGCGAGCAGCTGGGCGGCTACACCTTC
few	TRBV20-1	TRBJ1-1	-	CSAGDGGNAEAFF	TGCAGTGCGGGGGACGGGGGAAACGCTGAAGCTTTCTTT
many	TRBV2	TRBJ2-4	-	CASSDSGVNIQYF	TGTGCCAGCAGTGACTCGGGGGTAAACATTCAGTACTTC
many	TRBV7-3	TRBJ2-5	-	CASSLTDELRETQYF	TGTGCCAGCAGCTTAACGGATGAGCTGAGGGAGACCCAGTACTTC
-	TRBV19	TRBJ1-5	-	CASSIGQGHQPQHF	TGTGCCAGTAGTATAGGGCAGGGACATCAGCCCCAGCATTTT
many	TRBV2	TRBJ2-5	-	CASSEAAGAGETQYF	TGTGCCAGCAGTGAAGCGGCAGGGGCTGGGGAGACCCAGTACTTC
-	TRBV28	TRBJ1-6	TRBD1	CASSSGTGPIPLHF	TGTGCCAGCAGCTCCGGGACAGGGCCCATCCCCCTCCACTTT
-	TRBV28	TRBJ2-1	-	CASPPSGRAARGNEQFF	TGTGCCAGCCCTCCGAGTGGTAGGGCCGCCAGGGGCAATGAGCAGTTCTTC
many	TRBV7-2	TRBJ1-3	-	CASSLDDSSGNTIYF	TGTGCCAGCAGCTTAGATGACAGCTCTGGAAACACCATATATTTT
many	TRBV7-2	TRBJ1-5	-	CASSLGMGPQHF	TGTGCCAGCAGCTTAGGAATGGGGCCCCAGCATTTT
few	TRBV6-2/TRBV6-3	TRBJ2-1	TRBD1	CASTGQERGQFF	TGTGCCAGCACGGGACAGGAACGAGGACAGTTCTTC
many	TRBV6-2/TRBV6-3	TRBJ2-1	TRBD2	CASSALGAGVAYNEQFF	TGTGCCAGCAGCGCTTTAGGAGCGGGGGTTGCATACAATGAGCAGTTCTTC
few	TRBV7-2	TRBJ2-7	TRBD2	CASSQASGNYEQYF	TGTGCCAGTAGCCAGGCTAGCGGGAACTACGAGCAGTACTTC
-	TRBV18	TRBJ2-2	-	CASSTRADTGELFF	TGTGCCAGCTCAACGAGGGCAGACACCGGGGAGCTGTTTTTT
-	TRBV28	TRBJ1-2	-	CASSLFGQLPNGYTF	TGTGCCAGCAGTTTATTCGGACAACTTCCGAATGGCTACACCTTC
-	TRBV6-5	TRBJ2-1	TRBD1	CASSYSPSGGNEQFF	TGTGCCAGCAGTTACTCCCCTTCAGGGGGTAATGAGCAGTTCTTC
many	TRBV2	TRBJ1-1	-	CASSAWVGDTEAFF	TGTGCCAGCAGTGCTTGGGTTGGGGACACTGAAGCTTTCTTT
many	TRBV7-2	TRBJ1-2	TRBD1	CASSLAQGGYGYTF	TGTGCCAGCAGCTTAGCCCAGGGGGGCTATGGCTACACCTTC
many	TRBV7-8	TRBJ1-2	TRBD1	CASSSQGEQGYTF	TGTGCCAGCAGCTCACAGGGGGAGCAAGGCTACACCTTC
many	TRBV7-6	TRBJ1-1	-	CASSLSRATGAFF	TGTGCCAGCAGCTTGTCCCGCGCTACCGGAGCTTTCTTT
many	TRBV7-2	TRBJ2-7	-	CASRRTASEVGEQYF	TGTGCCAGCAGACGGACCGCTTCAGAGGTGGGCGAGCAGTACTTC
many	TRBV7-8	TRBJ1-6	-	CASSLDGLGGNSPLHF	TGTGCCAGCAGCTTAGACGGTTTGGGGGGTAATTCACCCCTCCACTTT
-	TRBV4-3	TRBJ2-2	-	CASSQDSVFANTGELFF	TGCGCCAGCAGCCAAGATAGCGTATTCGCGAACACCGGGGAGCTGTTTTTT
-	TRBV29-1	TRBJ1-4	-	CSVGRQGEKLFF	TGCAGCGTTGGTCGCCAGGGGGAAAAACTGTTTTTT
few	TRBV29-1	TRBJ2-7	TRBD1	CSVERDSGEQYF	TGCAGCGTTGAACGGGACAGCGGAGAGCAGTACTTC
-	TRBV28	TRBJ1-5	-	CASSNRAAMGQPQHF	TGTGCCAGCAGTAACAGGGCTGCGATGGGTCAGCCCCAGCATTTT
many	TRBV7-2	TRBJ2-4	TRBD1	CASSLWDRANLAKNIQYF	TGTGCCAGCAGCTTATGGGACAGGGCGAATTTAGCCAAAAACATTCAGTACTTC
many	TRBV19	TRBJ1-1	-	CASSGGPEAFF	TGTGCCAGTAGTGGGGGGCCTGAAGCTTTCTTT
-	TRBV19	TRBJ1-2	-	CASSRRVEGYTF	TGTGCCAGTAGTCGACGCGTAGAGGGCTACACCTTC
many	TRBV7-2	TRBJ2-3	-	CASSLGVGPDTQYF	TGTGCCAGCAGCTTGGGAGTAGGTCCAGATACGCAGTATTTT
many	TRBV7-9	TRBJ2-7	TRBD1	CASSTTGGANEQYF	TGTGCCAGCAGCACGACAGGGGGCGCGAACGAGCAGTACTTC
-	TRBV7-9	TRBJ1-2	-	CASSLMTAEGCTF	TGTGCCAGCAGCTTAATGACAGCCGAAGGCTGCACCTTC
few	TRBV27	TRBJ2-7	TRBD1	CASRMGQGGYEQYF	TGTGCCAGCAGGATGGGACAGGGGGGCTACGAGCAGTACTTC
-	TRBV29-1	TRBJ1-5	-	CSVEDPWDKNQPQHF	TGCAGCGTTGAAGATCCTTGGGACAAGAATCAGCCCCAGCATTTT
many	TRBV7-2	TRBJ1-1	TRBD1	CASSPRQGANTEAFF	TGTGCCAGCAGCCCTCGACAGGGGGCGAACACTGAAGCTTTCTTT
many	TRBV7-9	TRBJ1-1	-	CASSFVSATHFRSSEAFF	TGTGCCAGCAGCTTTGTCTCTGCCACCCACTTCCGGAGCAGTGAAGCTTTCTTT
many	TRBV20-1	TRBJ2-3	-	CSAGHSTPSTDTQYF	TGCAGTGCAGGCCACAGTACGCCTAGCACAGATACGCAGTATTTT
few	TRBV18	TRBJ1-1	-	CASSPPRGWTEAFF	TGTGCCAGCTCACCACCGCGGGGATGGACTGAAGCTTTCTTT
many	TRBV7-2	TRBJ2-2	-	CASSLRGAGGELFF	TGTGCCAGCAGCTTACGGGGGGCAGGCGGGGAGCTGTTTTTT
-	TRBV7-2	TRBJ2-5	-	CASRKAGETQYF	TGTGCCAGCAGAAAGGCGGGAGAGACCCAGTACTTC
-	TRBV29-1	TRBJ2-2	TRBD1	CSAGTGGTGELFF	TGCAGCGCAGGGACAGGGGGCACCGGGGAGCTGTTTTTT
few	TRBV19	TRBJ1-1	TRBD1	CASASRGLEAFF	TGTGCCAGTGCCTCAAGGGGGCTTGAAGCTTTCTTT
many	TRBV28	TRBJ1-1	TRBD1	CASGTVNTEAFF	TGTGCCAGCGGGACAGTTAACACTGAAGCTTTCTTT
-	TRBV20-1	TRBJ2-1	TRBD2	CSARGPWGEGYNEQFF	TGCAGTGCTAGAGGTCCATGGGGGGAGGGCTACAATGAGCAGTTCTTC
many	TRBV29-1	TRBJ2-7	TRBD1	CSVRRGQYEQYF	TGCAGCGTTCGTAGGGGGCAATACGAGCAGTACTTC
many	TRBV7-3	TRBJ2-1	-	CASSSQSPTGEGEQFF	TGTGCCAGCAGCTCCCAATCCCCTACAGGGGAGGGTGAGCAGTTCTTC
few	TRBV19	TRBJ2-6	-	CASIARQRSGANVLTF	TGTGCCAGTATTGCGAGACAGCGCTCTGGGGCCAACGTCCTGACTTTC
many	TRBV7-2	TRBJ1-5	-	CASSRTYNQPQHF	TGTGCCAGCAGTCGGACCTACAATCAGCCCCAGCATTTT